The 20 T cell receptor beta chains below all came from one sample that was sequenced in a study of cytomegalovirus exposure and HLA in healthy donors. The PCR made use of 60 Vbeta and 13 Jbeta primers. Clones were sequenced by immunoSEQ multiplex PCR, and TCRdb holds only the in-frame ones, with some missing. Here the sample spans about 200,000 clones, about 86% being singletons. The sample taken for sequencing was PBMCs. Source of these receptors: a woman under 40 in good health and CMV-seronegative.

This clone has more than one count but fewer than ten. CDR3 sequence: CASSNPGLLTGELFF. CDR3 DNA sequence: TGTGCCAGCAGCAACCCGGGACTCCTCACCGGGGAGCTGTTTTTT. This chain joins TRBV7-2 and TRBJ2-2; a weak D match, TRBD2 (6 bases). This CDR3 region has 15 residues. CDR1 is SGHTA and CDR2 is FQGNSA in the germline V gene. V was pared by 5 bases and J by 4 bases, with 14 bases between.

The CDR3 sequence: CASSQGQGSADTQYF. The CDR3 DNA reads TGTGCCAGCAGCCAGGGACAGGGTTCCGCAGATACGCAGTATTTT. The chain is built from TRBV7-9 and TRBJ2-3, with 9 nucleotides matching TRBD1. The trim removed 5 bases at V and 4 bases at J, leaving 7 bases unmatched. The CDR3 extends over 15 amino acids. CDR1 is SEHNR and CDR2 is FQNEAQ in the germline V gene (reference sequence).

The chain links TRBV2 to TRBJ2-5; the match to TRBD1 covers 7 bases. The DNA matches TRBJ2-7 better at its end, which makes the J call doubtful. The CDR3 extends over 15 amino acids. Germline CDR1 and CDR2: SNHLY and FYNNEI. The CDR3 DNA is TGTGCCAGCAGCATGGGCAGGGGGAGCTCCTACGAGCAGTACTTC. Translating gives CASSMGRGSSYEQYF.

This chain joins TRBV5-1 and TRBJ2-3, with a tentative D call TRBD1 (6 bases). The V and J ends lost 5 bases and 3 bases respectively, with 19 bases between them. This CDR3 is 16 amino acids long. Germline CDR1 reads SGHRS; CDR2 reads YFSETQ. CDR3 residues: CASRRITQGWTDTQYF. CDR3 bases: TGCGCCAGCAGGCGAATAACACAGGGCTGGACAGATACGCAGTATTTT.

The genes are TRBV4-2 and TRBJ2-1; 9 nucleotides line up with TRBD2. There are 19 residues in the CDR3. With 1 base clipped from V and 1 base from J, the junction kept 11 bases outside the gene matches. CDR1 is LGHNA and CDR2 is YNFKEQ in the germline V gene. The CDR3 DNA sequence: TGTGCCAGCAGCCAAGTGTGGGCGGGAGGGATAATGTCCTACAATGAGCAGTTCTTC. Amino acids: CASSQVWAGGIMSYNEQFF.

Concerning this clone: Relative to the germline gene, one junction end is altered; a read error may explain this. J is TRBJ2-2 and V is TRBV7-7, with TRBD1 identical over 10 bases. Germline V gene data show CDR1 as SSHAT and CDR2 as FNYEAQ (reference sequence). CDR3 length equals 15 residues. In nucleotides, the CDR3 is TGTGCTAGCAGCCTCGGACAGGGGGGGCCCGGGGAGCTGTTTTTT. Translated, it gives CASSLGQGGPGELFF. Together with reference TRBV7-7 and TRBJ2-2, the CDR3 gives the full variable domain: GAGVSQSPRYKVTKRGQDVTLRCDPISSHATLYWYQQALGQGPEFLTYFNYEAQPDKSGLPSDRFSAERPEGSISTLTIQRTEQRDSAMYRCASSLGQGGPGELFFGEGSRLTVL.

The J gene is TRBJ2-2, the V gene TRBV30; D is possibly TRBD1 (5 bases). This CDR3 is built from 13 residues. Trimming shortened V by 4 bases and J by 6 bases, and 12 bases separated the two germline ends. Per the germline V gene, CDR1 is GTSNPN and CDR2 is SVGIG (reference sequence). CDR3 in DNA: TGTGCCTGGAATCAAGACAGCGCCGGGGAGCTGTTTTTT. The encoded protein is CAWNQDSAGELFF.

The chain combines TRBV4-1 with TRBJ2-5, with 9 bases identical to TRBD2. V lost 1 base to trimming and J lost 2 bases; unmatched junction nucleotides: 8. The germline gives CDR1 MGHRA, CDR2 YSYEKL. CDR3 length: 17 amino acids. The CDR3 loop reads CASSQAGGGVRQETQYF. The CDR3 DNA follows: TGCGCCAGCAGCCAAGCGGGCGGGGGGGTCCGGCAAGAGACCCAGTACTTC.

The rearrangement uses TRBV28 and TRBJ1-1; possibly TRBD1 for D (5 bases). Germline CDR1 is MDHEN and CDR2 is SYDVKM. V was clipped by 2 bases and J by 4 bases, with 14 bases between them. The CDR3 spans 15 residues. The CDR3 DNA sequence: TGTGCCAGCAGTTTAAGTCGGGGGTTCGTCACTGAAGCTTTCTTT. Translated, it gives CASSLSRGFVTEAFF.

This clone showed up just a few times. This chain connects TRBV4-2 to TRBJ2-3, with 9 nucleotides matching TRBD2. In germline, CDR1 is LGHNA, CDR2 YNFKEQ. Germline trimming cut 0 bases from V and 2 bases from J; bases unmatched to any gene: 12. The length of the CDR3 is 19 residues. For the CDR3, the DNA is TGTGCCAGCAGCCAAGAGGATTTAGGTCTAGCGGGATACACAGATACGCAGTATTTT. This codes for CASSQEDLGLAGYTDTQYF.

This clone was counted between two and nine times. The chain has TRBV2 and TRBJ2-5, with 8 bases that match TRBD1. J gave up 3 bases and V 7 bases, and 7 bases lay outside the gene matches. Germline CDR1 and CDR2: SNHLY and FYNNEI. This CDR3 has 14 amino acids. The CDR3 DNA is TGTGCCAGCAATCGGGACAGGACGGAAGAGACCCAGTACTTC. The encoded protein is CASNRDRTEETQYF.

The J gene is TRBJ2-1, the V gene TRBV5-6; D is perhaps TRBD2 (5 bases). The ends were cut back, 2 bases at V and 5 bases at J, with 14 bases in the middle. The CDR3 covers 15 residues. The germline V gene has CDR1 SGHDT and CDR2 YYEEEE. DNA for the CDR3: TGTGCCAGCAGCTTCAAATTCACGGGAAACAATGAGCAGTTCTTC. Translated, it gives CASSFKFTGNNEQFF.

The chain employs TRBV5-5 and TRBJ1-2, with 7 nucleotides matching TRBD1. V gave up 5 bases and J gave up 2 bases; unmatched junction bases: 3. In germline, CDR1 is SGHKS, CDR2 YYEKEE (reference sequence). The CDR3 is 13 amino acids. As DNA, the CDR3 is TGTGCCAGCAGAACAGGGGTAAACTATGGCTACACCTTC. This codes for CASRTGVNYGYTF.

In DNA, the CDR3 is TGTGCCAGTAGTCTCACAGGGGGCGGACGGACAGATACGCAGTATTTT. Its protein is CASSLTGGGRTDTQYF. V is TRBV19 and J is TRBJ2-3, with TRBD1 identical over 9 bases. Trimming at V came to 5 bases and at J to 3 bases, leaving 9 bases not matched to a gene. CDR1 is LNHDA, CDR2 SQIVND, per germline (reference sequence). The CDR3 totals 16 residues. Full variable domain (outside the CDR3, taken from reference TRBV19 and TRBJ2-3): DGGITQSPKYLFRKEGQNVTLSCEQNLNHDAMYWYRQDPGQGLRLIYYSQIVNDFQKGDIAEGYSVSREKKESFPLTVTSAQKNPTAFYLCASSLTGGGRTDTQYFGPGTRLTVL.

The rearrangement joins TRBV6-1 to TRBJ1-1; D is possibly TRBD1 (5 bases). Between the trimmed V and J ends, which lost 7 bases and 5 bases, there was a span of 11 bases. Germline V gene sequence: CDR1 MNHNS, CDR2 SASEGT. The CDR3 covers 12 residues. The CDR3 is CASKGVGTEAFF. The CDR3 bases are TGTGCCAGCAAAGGGGTTGGAACTGAAGCTTTCTTT.

A single count supports this clone. The rearrangement links TRBV5-1 to TRBJ2-3; 8 bases map to TRBD2. With 1 base clipped from V and 1 base from J, the junction kept 8 bases outside the gene matches. Per the germline V gene, CDR1 is SGHRS and CDR2 is YFSETQ. There are 17 residues in the CDR3. The CDR3 region is CASSLFGVTSGTDTQYF. The CDR3 region has the DNA TGCGCCAGCAGCTTGTTTGGCGTGACTAGCGGCACAGATACGCAGTATTTT.

This clone came up once. The chain uses TRBV5-4 and TRBJ1-2, with 10 bases that match TRBD1. In germline, CDR1 is SGHNT, CDR2 YYREEE (reference sequence). There are 16 residues in the CDR3. V shed 4 bases, J shed 4 bases, and the junction held 10 bases outside the gene matches. CDR3: CASSPGRQGAGYGYTF. DNA of the CDR3: TGTGCCAGCAGCCCGGGACGACAGGGGGCAGGCTATGGCTACACCTTC.

This clone was detected only a few times. The CDR3 here is CASRVRSGRGGLYETQYF. CDR3 DNA: TGTGCCAGCAGGGTAAGGTCAGGGCGGGGGGGCCTTTATGAGACCCAGTACTTC. The chain carries TRBV7-3 and TRBJ2-5, with 9 bases fitting TRBD2. There are 18 residues in the CDR3. V shed 6 bases, J shed 5 bases, and the junction held 19 bases outside the gene matches. The germline gives CDR1 SGHTA, CDR2 FQGTGA.

CDR3 amino acids: CATNGPGDRGIDEQYF. Here the CDR3 DNA reads TGTGCCACCAATGGCCCCGGGGACAGGGGTATCGACGAGCAGTACTTC. The chain carries TRBV10-3 and TRBJ2-7; TRBD1 matches at 10 bases. The ends lost 10 bases at V and 5 bases at J; junction bases unmatched: 17. CDR3 length: 16 residues. Germline values: CDR1 ENHRY, CDR2 SYGVKD.

This sequence joins TRBV10-3 and TRBJ1-2, with D possibly being TRBD1 (6 bases). CDR3 size: 13 residues. V was shortened by 5 bases and J by 3 bases, with 10 bases between the two germline ends. The germline CDR1 and CDR2 sequences are ENHRY and SYGVKD. CDR3 in DNA: TGTGCCATCAGTCCGGACAGCCACTATGGCTACACCTTC. Its protein product is CAISPDSHYGYTF.